This is a list of T cell receptor beta chains from one sample in a study of T cell repertoires in cytomegalovirus infection. TCRdb ran MiXCR on the reads and lists one entry per CDR3 protein. The repertoire holds about 830,000 distinct CDR3 sequences, with 32% as singletons. For these receptors, no antigen is known. The input for sequencing was cultured CD8+ T cells from PBMCs, taken from culture after CMV antigen stimulation. The receptors were sampled from a human donor in good health (CMV status not recorded). Some clones in this sample may be carry-over from other donors' samples. Both conserved end residues are part of each CDR3. D genes are given only for firm matches. Some rows have no size entry. The others give once, few or many, or a class for an expanded clone.

j_call	d_call	v_call	cdr3_length	clone_size	cdr3_aa	cdr3_nt
TRBJ1-2	NA	TRBV12-3/TRBV12-4	13	few	CASRLGGNYGYTF	TGTGCCAGCAGATTAGGAGGAAACTATGGCTACACCTTC
TRBJ1-6	TRBD1	TRBV6-6	14	NA	CASRVGQVDSPLHF	TGTGCCAGCAGAGTAGGACAGGTCGATTCACCCCTCCACTTT
TRBJ2-1	TRBD2	TRBV14	16	NA	CASSQDRQAGGGEQFF	TGTGCCAGCAGCCAAGACCGACAAGCGGGGGGCGGGGAGCAGTTCTTC
TRBJ2-3	TRBD1	TRBV7-2	15	NA	CVSSNWDRDTDTQYF	TGTGTCAGCAGCAACTGGGACAGGGACACTGATACGCAGTATTTT
TRBJ1-1	NA	TRBV7-6	16	few	CASSLAHRVGNTEAFF	TGTGCCAGCAGCTTAGCACACAGGGTAGGGAACACTGAAGCTTTCTTT
TRBJ1-5	NA	TRBV20-1	15	NA	CSARGGGSYNQPQHF	TGCAGTGCTAGAGGGGGGGGCTCCTACAATCAGCCCCAGCATTTT
TRBJ2-1	NA	TRBV6-5	13	few	CASSPGPPNEQFF	TGTGCCAGCAGCCCGGGACCGCCCAATGAGCAGTTCTTC
TRBJ2-7	NA	TRBV5-4	15	NA	CASSPGHDPSYEQYF	TGTGCCAGCAGCCCCGGCCACGATCCCTCTTACGAGCAGTACTTC
TRBJ2-5	NA	TRBV27	13	NA	CASRSGLRETQYF	TGTGCCAGCAGATCAGGGTTGCGAGAGACCCAGTACTTC
TRBJ2-1	NA	TRBV5-5	16	few	CASSSGVGGLLNEQFF	TGTGCCAGCAGCTCAGGAGTGGGGGGTTTGCTCAATGAGCAGTTCTTC
TRBJ1-5	NA	TRBV7-8	16	many	CASSLGGGPSNQPQHF	TGTGCCAGCAGCTTAGGTGGAGGCCCTAGCAATCAGCCCCAGCATTTT
TRBJ2-3	NA	TRBV24-1	14	many	CATSASFLTDTQYF	TGTGCCACCAGTGCATCTTTCCTCACAGATACGCAGTATTTT
TRBJ2-1	NA	TRBV11-2	13	many	CASSLPGPNEQFF	TGTGCCAGCAGCTTACCAGGCCCCAATGAGCAGTTCTTC
TRBJ2-6	TRBD1	TRBV10-3	19	NA	CAISELRDSFPSGANVLTF	TGTGCCATCAGTGAGCTCCGGGACAGCTTTCCCTCTGGGGCCAACGTCCTGACTTTC
TRBJ1-4	NA	TRBV7-9	15	few	CASSLPDRLNEKLFF	TGTGCCAGCAGCCTCCCGGACAGACTTAATGAAAAACTGTTTTTT
TRBJ1-4	NA	TRBV4-1	16	NA	CASSQEEGREREKLFF	TGCGCCAGCAGCCAAGAGGAGGGTAGGGAACGCGAAAAACTGTTTTTT
TRBJ2-7	NA	TRBV18	15	NA	CASSRPDRNPYEQYF	TGTGCCAGCTCCCGACCAGACAGGAACCCCTACGAGCAGTACTTC
TRBJ2-2	TRBD1	TRBV7-6	13	NA	CVSGGSNTGELFF	TGTGTGTCAGGGGGTTCGAACACCGGGGAGCTGTTTTTT
TRBJ2-1	TRBD1	TRBV4-1	14	few	CASSQRQGDNEQFF	TGCGCCAGCAGCCAACGGCAGGGGGACAATGAGCAGTTCTTC
TRBJ1-5	NA	TRBV4-1	16	NA	CASSQDGAGNNQPQHF	TGCGCCAGCAGCCAAGATGGAGCAGGCAACAATCAGCCCCAGCATTTT
TRBJ2-5	NA	TRBV20-1	15	NA	CSARDAGTTEWGQYF	TGCAGTGCTAGAGATGCCGGAACAACCGAATGGGGCCAGTACTTC
TRBJ2-5	NA	TRBV7-2	14	many	CASSLRTREETQYF	TGTGCCAGCAGCTTACGAACCAGGGAAGAGACCCAGTACTTC
TRBJ2-2	NA	TRBV7-6	13	NA	CASSPHKRGELFF	TGTGCCAGCAGCCCCCACAAGAGAGGGGAGCTGTTTTTT
TRBJ1-4	TRBD1	TRBV4-3	19	few	CASSQARTGSDPTNEKLFF	TGCGCCAGCAGCCAAGCGAGGACAGGTTCCGACCCAACTAATGAAAAACTGTTTTTT
TRBJ2-1	NA	TRBV4-1	15	NA	CASSQVANRADEQFF	TGCGCCAGCAGCCAAGTGGCGAACAGGGCGGACGAGCAGTTCTTC
TRBJ1-4	NA	TRBV7-2	13	few	CASSFDTNEKLFF	TGTGCCAGCAGCTTCGACACTAATGAAAAACTGTTTTTT
TRBJ2-7	NA	TRBV4-1	16	NA	CASSQGTFDTTYEQYF	TGTGCCAGCAGCCAAGGTACCTTTGATACCACCTACGAGCAGTACTTC
TRBJ1-1	NA	TRBV7-9	13	NA	CASSLAESLTAFF	TGTGCCAGCAGCTTAGCCGAGTCCTTGACAGCTTTCTTT
TRBJ2-3	NA	TRBV5-1	12	NA	CASSGETDTQYF	TGCGCCAGCAGCGGGGAAACAGATACGCAGTATTTT
TRBJ2-7	NA	TRBV7-1	17	once	CASSPRTFGGASYEQYF	TGTGCCAGCAGCCCGCGGACTTTTGGCGGGGCCTCCTACGAGCAGTACTTC
TRBJ1-2	TRBD1	TRBV19	13	few	CATLGTGNYGYTF	TGTGCCACCCTCGGGACAGGGAACTATGGCTACACCTTC
TRBJ1-1	TRBD1	TRBV20-1	13	NA	CSARDRGSTEAFF	TGCAGTGCTAGGGACAGGGGGAGCACTGAAGCTTTCTTT
TRBJ1-1	TRBD1	TRBV7-3	17	few	CASSLIRQGARSTEAFF	TGTGCCAGCAGCTTAATTCGACAGGGGGCTCGGAGCACTGAAGCTTTCTTT
TRBJ2-2	NA	TRBV24-1	13	many	CATSESITGELFF	TGTGCCACCAGTGAATCAATCACCGGGGAGCTGTTTTTT
TRBJ2-1	TRBD1	TRBV6-2/TRBV6-3	17	few	CASRDLKTGSSYNEQFF	TGTGCCAGCAGAGACCTCAAGACAGGGAGCTCCTACAATGAGCAGTTCTTC
TRBJ1-5	NA	TRBV6-5	15	NA	CASSYARGTNQPQHF	TGTGCCAGCAGTTACGCCAGGGGTACCAATCAGCCCCAGCATTTT
TRBJ1-6	NA	TRBV5-3	14	NA	CASSQGSGNSPLHF	TGTGCCAGCTCACAGGGTTCGGGGAATTCACCCCTCCACTTT
TRBJ2-5	TRBD1	TRBV10-3	12	NA	CAITAGGETQYF	TGTGCCATCACGGCAGGGGGCGAGACCCAGTACTTC
TRBJ2-2	NA	TRBV28	19	NA	CASTTPFFTGERGTGELFF	TGTGCCAGCACCACTCCCTTCTTTACAGGGGAGCGGGGCACCGGGGAGCTGTTTTTT
TRBJ2-3	NA	TRBV6-2/TRBV6-3	15	NA	CASSYVQVLTDTQYF	TGTGCCAGCAGTTACGTTCAAGTCCTCACAGATACGCAGTATTTT
TRBJ2-3	NA	TRBV27	15	few	CASGNRGRSTDTQYF	TGTGCCAGCGGGAATAGGGGCAGAAGCACAGATACGCAGTATTTT
TRBJ2-7	NA	TRBV7-6	18	many	CASSLSPSGQQSSYEQYF	TGTGCCAGCAGCTTATCCCCTTCGGGACAACAGAGCTCCTACGAGCAGTACTTC
TRBJ2-2	NA	TRBV7-6	12	many	CASSLYSGELFF	TGTGCCAGCAGCTTATACAGCGGGGAGCTGTTTTTT
TRBJ1-5	NA	TRBV6-6	15	few	CASRGWTEPDQPQHF	TGTGCCAGCAGGGGGTGGACCGAACCCGATCAGCCCCAGCATTTT
TRBJ1-2	NA	TRBV6-1	13	NA	CASSELDFYGYTF	TGTGCCAGCAGTGAACTGGATTTCTATGGCTACACCTTC
TRBJ2-3	TRBD2	TRBV4-1	16	few	CASSQRAGGITDTQYF	TGCGCCAGCAGCCAACGAGCGGGGGGGATCACAGATACGCAGTATTTT
TRBJ2-1	TRBD1	TRBV6-2/TRBV6-3	14	few	CASSQGQGWNEQFF	TGTGCCAGCAGTCAAGGACAGGGCTGGAATGAGCAGTTCTTC
TRBJ2-7	NA	TRBV7-9	12	NA	CASSNREKEQYF	TGTGCCAGCAGCAACAGGGAGAAGGAGCAGTACTTC
TRBJ2-7	TRBD1	TRBV19	15	NA	CASSIAGQNSYEQYF	TGTGCCAGTAGTATAGCGGGACAGAACTCCTACGAGCAGTACTTC
TRBJ2-5	NA	TRBV7-6	15	many	CASSLSGVGVETQYF	TGTGCCAGCAGCTTATCAGGGGTCGGGGTGGAGACCCAGTACTTC
TRBJ1-1	NA	TRBV27	15	NA	CASSFRAGRSAEAFF	TGTGCCAGCAGTTTCCGGGCAGGACGCAGCGCTGAAGCTTTCTTT
TRBJ2-1	NA	TRBV27	16	many	CASSLASSPSYNEQFF	TGTGCCAGCAGTTTAGCATCCAGCCCCTCCTACAATGAGCAGTTCTTC
TRBJ2-3	NA	TRBV6-1	12	few	CASRSYGDTQYF	TGTGCCAGCAGATCCTACGGGGATACGCAGTATTTT
TRBJ2-3	NA	TRBV6-1	11	once	CASTVGDTQYF	TGTGCCAGCACTGTAGGGGATACGCAGTATTTT
TRBJ1-1	NA	TRBV6-1	17	NA	CASSEPITRVGNTEAFF	TGTGCCAGCAGTGAACCGATTACCAGGGTCGGGAACACTGAAGCTTTCTTT
TRBJ2-5	NA	TRBV7-6	16	NA	CASSPTGKEGQETQYF	TGTGCCAGCAGCCCGACAGGGAAGGAGGGTCAAGAGACCCAGTACTTC
TRBJ2-7	NA	TRBV7-9	12	NA	CASRRDDDEQYF	TGTGCCAGCAGGCGGGACGACGACGAGCAGTACTTC
TRBJ2-6	TRBD1	TRBV6-6	18	NA	CASSPRDRGHSGANVLTF	TGTGCCAGCAGCCCCCGGGACAGGGGCCACTCTGGGGCCAACGTCCTGACTTTC
TRBJ1-2	NA	TRBV12-5	13	few	CASGLPLNYGYTF	TGTGCTAGTGGTTTGCCACTCAACTATGGCTACACCTTC
TRBJ2-3	NA	TRBV6-8	11	NA	CASSYLYTQYF	TGTGCCAGCAGTTACCTCTATACGCAGTATTTT